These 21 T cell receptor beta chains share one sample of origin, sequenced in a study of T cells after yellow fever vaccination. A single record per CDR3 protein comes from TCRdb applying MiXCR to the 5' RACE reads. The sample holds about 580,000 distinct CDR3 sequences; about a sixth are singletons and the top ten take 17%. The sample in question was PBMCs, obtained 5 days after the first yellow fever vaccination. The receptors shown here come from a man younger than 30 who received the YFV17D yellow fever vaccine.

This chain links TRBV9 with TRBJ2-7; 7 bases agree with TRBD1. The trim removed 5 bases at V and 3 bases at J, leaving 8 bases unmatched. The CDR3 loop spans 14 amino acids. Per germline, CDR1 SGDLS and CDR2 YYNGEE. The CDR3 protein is CASSASGQNYEQYF. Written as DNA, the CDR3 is TGTGCCAGCAGTGCCTCGGGACAGAACTACGAGCAGTACTTC.

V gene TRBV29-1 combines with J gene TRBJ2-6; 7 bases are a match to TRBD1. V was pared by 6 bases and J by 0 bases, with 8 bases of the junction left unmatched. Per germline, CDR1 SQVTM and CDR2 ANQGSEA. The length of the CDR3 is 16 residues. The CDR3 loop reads CSVGQAGPSGANVLTF. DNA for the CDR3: TGCAGCGTAGGACAGGCCGGCCCCTCTGGGGCCAACGTCCTGACTTTC.

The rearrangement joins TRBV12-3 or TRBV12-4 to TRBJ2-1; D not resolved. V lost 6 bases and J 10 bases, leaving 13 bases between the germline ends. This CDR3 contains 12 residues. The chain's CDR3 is CASSTTLLEQFF. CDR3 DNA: TGTGCCAGCAGCACCACCCTACTCGAGCAGTTCTTC.

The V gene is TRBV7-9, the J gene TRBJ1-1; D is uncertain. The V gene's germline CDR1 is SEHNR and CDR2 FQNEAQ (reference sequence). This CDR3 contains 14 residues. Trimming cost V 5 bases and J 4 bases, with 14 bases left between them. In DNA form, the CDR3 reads TGTGCCAGCAGCAGCCGGGTCACGGCCACTGAAGCTTTCTTT. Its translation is CASSSRVTATEAFF.

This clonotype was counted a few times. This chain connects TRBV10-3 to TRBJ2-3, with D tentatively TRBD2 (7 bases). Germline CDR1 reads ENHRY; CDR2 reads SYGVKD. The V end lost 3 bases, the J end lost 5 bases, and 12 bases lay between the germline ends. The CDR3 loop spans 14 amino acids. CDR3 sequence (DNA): TGTGCCATCAGTGAACCGGGGGGCCGAGATACGCAGTATTTT. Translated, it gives CAISEPGGRDTQYF.

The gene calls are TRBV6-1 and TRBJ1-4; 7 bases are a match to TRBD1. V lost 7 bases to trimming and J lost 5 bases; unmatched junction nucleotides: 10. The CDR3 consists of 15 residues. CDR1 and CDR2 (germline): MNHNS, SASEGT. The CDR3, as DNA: TGTGCCAGCACCTTAATTTCAGGGGGGAATGAAAAACTGTTTTTT. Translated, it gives CASTLISGGNEKLFF.

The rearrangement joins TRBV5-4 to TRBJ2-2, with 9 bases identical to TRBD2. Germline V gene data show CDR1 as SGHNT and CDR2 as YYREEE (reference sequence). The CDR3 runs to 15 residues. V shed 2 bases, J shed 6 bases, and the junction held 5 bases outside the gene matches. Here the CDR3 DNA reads TGTGCCAGCAGCTTAGGCGGGGGGGGGTCCGGGGAGCTGTTTTTT. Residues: CASSLGGGGSGELFF.

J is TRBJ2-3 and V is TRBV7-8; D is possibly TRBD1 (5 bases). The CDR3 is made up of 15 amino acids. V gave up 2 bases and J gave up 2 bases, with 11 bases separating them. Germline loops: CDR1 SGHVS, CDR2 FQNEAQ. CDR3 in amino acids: CASSLFDSSTDTQYF. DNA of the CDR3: TGTGCCAGCAGCTTATTTGACAGTTCCACAGATACGCAGTATTTT.

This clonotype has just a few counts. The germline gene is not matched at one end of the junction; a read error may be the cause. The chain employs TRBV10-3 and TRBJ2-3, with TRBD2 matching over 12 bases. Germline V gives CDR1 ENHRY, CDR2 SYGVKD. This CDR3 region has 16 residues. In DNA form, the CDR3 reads TGTGCCATCAGTGTTGGACTAGCGGGGAGCAAAGATACGCAGTATTTT. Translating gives CAISVGLAGSKDTQYF.

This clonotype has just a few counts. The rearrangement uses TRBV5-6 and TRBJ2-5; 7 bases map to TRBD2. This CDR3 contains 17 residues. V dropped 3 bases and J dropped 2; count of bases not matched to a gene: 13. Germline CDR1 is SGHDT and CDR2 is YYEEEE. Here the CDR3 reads CASSWSQAGVNQETQYF. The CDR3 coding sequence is TGTGCCAGCAGCTGGTCCCAGGCGGGGGTCAATCAAGAGACCCAGTACTTC.

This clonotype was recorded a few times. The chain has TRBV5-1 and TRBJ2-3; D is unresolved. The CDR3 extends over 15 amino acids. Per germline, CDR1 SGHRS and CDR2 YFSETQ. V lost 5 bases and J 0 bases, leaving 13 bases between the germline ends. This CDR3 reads CASRKLLVSTDTQYF. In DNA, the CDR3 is TGCGCCAGCAGAAAGTTGTTGGTTAGCACAGATACGCAGTATTTT.

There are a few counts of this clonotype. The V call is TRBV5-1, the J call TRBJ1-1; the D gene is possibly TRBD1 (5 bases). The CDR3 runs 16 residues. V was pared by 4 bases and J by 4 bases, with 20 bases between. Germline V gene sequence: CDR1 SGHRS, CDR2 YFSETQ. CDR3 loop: CASSRQDIKMGTEAFF. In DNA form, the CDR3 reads TGCGCCAGCAGCCGGCAGGACATCAAGATGGGCACTGAAGCTTTCTTT. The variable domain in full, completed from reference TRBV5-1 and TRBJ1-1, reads KAGVTQTPRYLIKTRGQQVTLSCSPISGHRSVSWYQQTPGQGLQFLFEYFSETQRNKGNFPGRFSGRQFSNSRSEMNVSTLELGDSALYLCASSRQDIKMGTEAFFGQGTRLTVV.

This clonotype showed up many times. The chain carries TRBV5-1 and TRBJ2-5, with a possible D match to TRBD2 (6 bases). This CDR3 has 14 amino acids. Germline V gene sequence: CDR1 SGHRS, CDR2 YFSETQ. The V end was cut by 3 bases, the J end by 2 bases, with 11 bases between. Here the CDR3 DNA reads TGCGCCAGCAGCTACGGGACTGTTCAAGAGACCCAGTACTTC. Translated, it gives CASSYGTVQETQYF.

CDR3 region: CATSGNRGGANSPLHF. Here the CDR3 DNA reads TGTGCCACCAGCGGGAACCGGGGTGGTGCTAATTCACCCCTCCACTTT. The chain employs TRBV15 and TRBJ1-6, with D uncertain. The CDR3 covers 16 residues. Germline-derived CDR1 and CDR2 are LNHNV and YYDKDF (reference sequence). The V and J ends lost 5 bases and 6 bases respectively, with 17 bases between them.

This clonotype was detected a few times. The CDR3 protein is CASGQGQGVGTQYF. The CDR3 region has the DNA TGCGCCAGCGGGCAGGGACAGGGTGTTGGAACCCAGTACTTC. The rearrangement links TRBV4-3 to TRBJ2-5, with TRBD1 matching 9 bases. This CDR3 region has 14 residues. The V and J ends lost 8 bases and 8 bases, in that order; junction bases with no gene match: 12. Per germline, CDR1 LGHNA and CDR2 YSLEER.

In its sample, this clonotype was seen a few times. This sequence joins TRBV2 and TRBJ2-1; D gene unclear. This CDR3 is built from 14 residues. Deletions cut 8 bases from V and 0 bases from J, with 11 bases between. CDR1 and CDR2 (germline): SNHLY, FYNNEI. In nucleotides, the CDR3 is TGTGCCAGCGGGGTCCCCCGCTCCTACAATGAGCAGTTCTTC. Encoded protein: CASGVPRSYNEQFF. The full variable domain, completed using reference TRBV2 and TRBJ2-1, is EPEVTQTPSHQVTQMGQEVILRCVPISNHLYFYWYRQILGQKVEFLVSFYNNEISEKSEIFDDQFSVERPDGSNFTLKIRSTKLEDSAMYFCASGVPRSYNEQFFGPGTRLTVL.

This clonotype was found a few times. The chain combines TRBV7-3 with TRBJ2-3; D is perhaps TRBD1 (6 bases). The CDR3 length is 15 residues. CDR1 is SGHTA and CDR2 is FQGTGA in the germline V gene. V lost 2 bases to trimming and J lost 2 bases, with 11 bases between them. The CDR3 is CASSLWGHPTDTQYF. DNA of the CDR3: TGTGCCAGCAGCTTATGGGGGCACCCCACAGATACGCAGTATTTT.

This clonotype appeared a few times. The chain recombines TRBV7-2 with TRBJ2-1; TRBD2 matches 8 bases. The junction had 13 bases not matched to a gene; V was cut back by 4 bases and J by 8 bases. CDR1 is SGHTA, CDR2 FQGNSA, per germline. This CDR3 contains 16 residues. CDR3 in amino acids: CASSSIARGAGDEQFF. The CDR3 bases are TGTGCCAGCAGCTCGATCGCGCGGGGGGCCGGGGATGAGCAGTTCTTC.

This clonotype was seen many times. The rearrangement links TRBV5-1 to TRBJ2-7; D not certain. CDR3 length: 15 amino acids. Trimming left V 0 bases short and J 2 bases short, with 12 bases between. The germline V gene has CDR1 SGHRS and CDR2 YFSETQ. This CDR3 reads CASSLGRALTYEQYF. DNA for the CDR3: TGCGCCAGCAGCTTGGGAAGGGCCCTAACCTACGAGCAGTACTTC.

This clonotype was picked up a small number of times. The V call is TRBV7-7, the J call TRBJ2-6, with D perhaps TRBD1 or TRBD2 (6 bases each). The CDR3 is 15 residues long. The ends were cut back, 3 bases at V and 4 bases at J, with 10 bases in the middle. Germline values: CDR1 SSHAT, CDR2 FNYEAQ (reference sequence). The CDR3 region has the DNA TGTGCCAGCAGCTTTGGGGGGCAAGGGGCCAACGTCCTGACTTTC. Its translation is CASSFGGQGANVLTF.

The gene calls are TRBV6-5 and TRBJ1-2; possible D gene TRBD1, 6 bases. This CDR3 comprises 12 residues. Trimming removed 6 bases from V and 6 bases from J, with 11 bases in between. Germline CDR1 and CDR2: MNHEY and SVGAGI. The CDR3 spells CASRATGHGYTF. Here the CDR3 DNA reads TGTGCCAGCAGAGCAACAGGGCATGGCTACACCTTC.